This T cell receptor (beta chain) was identified in a study of CD8+ T cells in alopecia areata. Overall study results and limits: Mouse data revealed clearer TCR sharing than patient data did, a gap possibly tied to HLA.

Lesional scalp tissue (obtained by punch biopsy) and peripheral blood were collected from alopecia areata patients. Trimming removed 4 bases from V and 1 base from J, with 12 bases in between. Germline CDR1 SGHRS, CDR2 YFSETQ. The CDR3 length is 15 residues. Sequencing relied on a cDNA template that was reverse transcribed from extracted RNA. Generated by immunoSEQ multiplex PCR, the TCRdb table keeps only in-frame clones and is missing some. Of 150,000 or so clones in the sample, roughly 48% were seen once. This clone was observed a handful of times. Its antigen is undetermined. Material: CD4+ T cells sorted from blood. The rearrangement joins TRBV5-1 to TRBJ2-1; TRBD2 is a possible D gene (6 bases). This clonotype was sampled from a human donor with alopecia areata. CDR3 coding DNA: TGCGCCAGCAGCAAGGACTACGATTCCTACAATGAGCAGTTCTTC. Its protein product is CASSKDYDSYNEQFF. Using reference TRBV5-1 and TRBJ2-1 for the parts outside the CDR3, the full variable domain is KAGVTQTPRYLIKTRGQQVTLSCSPISGHRSVSWYQQTPGQGLQFLFEYFSETQRNKGNFPGRFSGRQFSNSRSEMNVSTLELGDSALYLCASSKDYDSYNEQFFGPGTRLTVL.